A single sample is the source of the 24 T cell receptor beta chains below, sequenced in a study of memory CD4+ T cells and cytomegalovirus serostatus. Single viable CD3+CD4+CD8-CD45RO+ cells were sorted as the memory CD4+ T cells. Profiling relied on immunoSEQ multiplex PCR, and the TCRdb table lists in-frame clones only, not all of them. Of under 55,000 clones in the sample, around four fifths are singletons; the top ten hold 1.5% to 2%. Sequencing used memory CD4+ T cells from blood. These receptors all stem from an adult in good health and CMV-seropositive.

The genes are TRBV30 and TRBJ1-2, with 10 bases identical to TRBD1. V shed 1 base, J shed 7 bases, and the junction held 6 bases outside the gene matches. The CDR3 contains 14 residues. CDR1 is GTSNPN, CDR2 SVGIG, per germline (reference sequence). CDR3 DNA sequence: TGTGCCTGGAGTGGAGTAGGGACAGGGGCTGGCTACACCTTC. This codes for CAWSGVGTGAGYTF. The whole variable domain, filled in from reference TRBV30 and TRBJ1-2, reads SQTIHQWPATLVQPVGSPLSLECTVEGTSNPNLYWYRQAAGRGLQLLFYSVGIGQISSEVPQNLSASRPQDRQFILSSKKLLLSDSGFYLCAWSGVGTGAGYTFGSGTRLTVV.

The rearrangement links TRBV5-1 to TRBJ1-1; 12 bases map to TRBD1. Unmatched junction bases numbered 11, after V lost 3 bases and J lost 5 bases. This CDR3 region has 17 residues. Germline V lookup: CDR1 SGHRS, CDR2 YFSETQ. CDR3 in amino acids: CASSWIPGQGAGTEAFF. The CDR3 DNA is TGCGCCAGCAGCTGGATCCCGGGACAGGGGGCTGGGACTGAAGCTTTCTTT.

This chain's CDR3 is CASSELVLAGAGELFF. For the CDR3, the DNA is TGTGCCAGCAGTGAGTTGGTGTTGGCGGGAGCAGGGGAGCTGTTTTTT. The V gene is TRBV6-1, the J gene TRBJ2-2, with 7 bases lining up with TRBD2. CDR3 length equals 16 residues. V was clipped by 3 bases and J by 8 bases; unmatched bases: 12. Germline loops: CDR1 MNHNS, CDR2 SASEGT.

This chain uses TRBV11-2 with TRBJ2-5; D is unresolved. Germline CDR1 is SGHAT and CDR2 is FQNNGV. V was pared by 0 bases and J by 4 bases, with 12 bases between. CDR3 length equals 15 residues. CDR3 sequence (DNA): TGTGCCAGCAGCTTAGATCAATGGGGAACAGAGACCCAGTACTTC. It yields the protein CASSLDQWGTETQYF.

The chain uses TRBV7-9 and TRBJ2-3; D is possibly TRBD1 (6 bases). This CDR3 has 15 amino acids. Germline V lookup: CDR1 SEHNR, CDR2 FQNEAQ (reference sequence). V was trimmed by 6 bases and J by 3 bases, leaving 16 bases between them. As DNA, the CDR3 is TGTGCCAGCAGTTATAGACAGGCAGGGACAGATACGCAGTATTTT. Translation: CASSYRQAGTDTQYF.

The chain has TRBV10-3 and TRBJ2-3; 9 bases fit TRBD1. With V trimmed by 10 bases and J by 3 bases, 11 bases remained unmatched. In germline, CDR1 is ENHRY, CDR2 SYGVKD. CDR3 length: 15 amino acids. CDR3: CATARDRVTTDTQYF. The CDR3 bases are TGTGCCACCGCCCGGGACAGGGTCACGACAGATACGCAGTATTTT.

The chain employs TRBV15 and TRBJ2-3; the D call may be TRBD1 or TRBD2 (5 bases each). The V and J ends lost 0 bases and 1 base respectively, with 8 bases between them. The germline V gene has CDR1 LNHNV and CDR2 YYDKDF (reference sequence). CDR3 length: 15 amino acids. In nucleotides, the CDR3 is TGTGCCACCAGCAGAGATCGGGACCGCACAGATACGCAGTATTTT. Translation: CATSRDRDRTDTQYF.

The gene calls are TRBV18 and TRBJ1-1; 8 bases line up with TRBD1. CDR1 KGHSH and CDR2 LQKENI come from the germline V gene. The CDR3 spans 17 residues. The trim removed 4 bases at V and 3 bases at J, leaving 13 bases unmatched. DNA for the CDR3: TGTGCCAGCTCACGACAGGGGCCGCAAGGGGGGTACACTGAAGCTTTCTTT. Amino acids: CASSRQGPQGGYTEAFF.

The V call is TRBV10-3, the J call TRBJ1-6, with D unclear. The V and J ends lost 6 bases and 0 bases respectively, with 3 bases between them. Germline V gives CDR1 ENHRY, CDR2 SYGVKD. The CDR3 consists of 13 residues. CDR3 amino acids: CAISDSYNSPLHF. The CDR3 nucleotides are TGTGCCATCAGCGACTCCTATAATTCACCCCTCCACTTT.

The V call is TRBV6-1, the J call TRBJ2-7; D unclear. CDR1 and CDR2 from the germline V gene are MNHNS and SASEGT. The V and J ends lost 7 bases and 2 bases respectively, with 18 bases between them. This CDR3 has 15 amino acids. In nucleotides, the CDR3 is TGTGCCAGCACCCGACTCCCCGGACGGACCTACGAGCAGTACTTC. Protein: CASTRLPGRTYEQYF.

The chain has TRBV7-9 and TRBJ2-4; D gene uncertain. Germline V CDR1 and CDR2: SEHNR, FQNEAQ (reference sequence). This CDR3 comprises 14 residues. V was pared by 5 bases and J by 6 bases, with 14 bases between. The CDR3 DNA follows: TGTGCCAGCAGCCCCGGTGGCAGTATAAACATTCAGTACTTC. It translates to CASSPGGSINIQYF.

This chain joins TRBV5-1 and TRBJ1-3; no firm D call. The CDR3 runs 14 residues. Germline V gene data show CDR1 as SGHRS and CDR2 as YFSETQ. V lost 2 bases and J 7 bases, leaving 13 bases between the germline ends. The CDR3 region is CASSFNEGGNTIYF. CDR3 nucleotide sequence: TGCGCCAGCAGCTTCAACGAGGGTGGGAACACCATATATTTT.

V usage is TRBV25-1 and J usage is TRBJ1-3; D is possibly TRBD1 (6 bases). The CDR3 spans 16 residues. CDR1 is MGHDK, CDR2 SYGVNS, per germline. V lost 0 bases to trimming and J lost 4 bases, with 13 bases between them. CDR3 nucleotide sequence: TGTGCCAGCAGTGAATATAAGGGGGATTTAGGAAACACCATATATTTT. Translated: CASSEYKGDLGNTIYF. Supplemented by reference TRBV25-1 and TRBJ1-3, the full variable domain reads EADIYQTPRYLVIGTGKKITLECSQTMGHDKMYWYQQDPGMELHLIHYSYGVNSTEKGDLSSESTVSRIRTEHFPLTLESARPSHTSQYLCASSEYKGDLGNTIYFGEGSWLTVV.

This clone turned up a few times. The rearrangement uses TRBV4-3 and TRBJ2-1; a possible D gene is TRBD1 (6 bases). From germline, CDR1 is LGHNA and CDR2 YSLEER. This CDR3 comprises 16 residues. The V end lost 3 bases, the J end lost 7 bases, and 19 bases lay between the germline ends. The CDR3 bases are TGCGCCAGCAGCCAGGGACCAGGGGCCCTCGGGAATGAGCAGTTCTTC. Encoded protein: CASSQGPGALGNEQFF.

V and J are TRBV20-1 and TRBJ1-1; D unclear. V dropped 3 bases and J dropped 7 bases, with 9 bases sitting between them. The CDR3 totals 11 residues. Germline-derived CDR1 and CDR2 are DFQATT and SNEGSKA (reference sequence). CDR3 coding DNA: TGCAGTGCTAGTGGAACGGATGAAGCTTTCTTT. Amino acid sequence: CSASGTDEAFF.

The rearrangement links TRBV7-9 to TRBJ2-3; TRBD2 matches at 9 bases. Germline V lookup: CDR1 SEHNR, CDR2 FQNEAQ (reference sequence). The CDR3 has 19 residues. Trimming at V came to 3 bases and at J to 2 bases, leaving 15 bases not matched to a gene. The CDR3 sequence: CASSFGEGRGTSLTDTQYF. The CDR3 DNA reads TGTGCCAGCAGCTTTGGAGAGGGTCGAGGGACTAGCCTCACAGATACGCAGTATTTT.

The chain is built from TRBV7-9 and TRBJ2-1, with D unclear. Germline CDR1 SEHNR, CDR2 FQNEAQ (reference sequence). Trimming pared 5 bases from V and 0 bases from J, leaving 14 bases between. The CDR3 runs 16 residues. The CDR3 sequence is CASSKTFALSYNEQFF. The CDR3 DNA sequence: TGTGCCAGCAGCAAGACGTTTGCTCTCTCCTACAATGAGCAGTTCTTC.

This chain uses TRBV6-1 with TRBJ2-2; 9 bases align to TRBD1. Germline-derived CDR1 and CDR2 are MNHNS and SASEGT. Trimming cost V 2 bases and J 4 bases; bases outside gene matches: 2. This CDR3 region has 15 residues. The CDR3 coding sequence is TGTGCCAGCAGTGAAAACAGGGGGCTCACCGGGGAGCTGTTTTTT. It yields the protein CASSENRGLTGELFF.

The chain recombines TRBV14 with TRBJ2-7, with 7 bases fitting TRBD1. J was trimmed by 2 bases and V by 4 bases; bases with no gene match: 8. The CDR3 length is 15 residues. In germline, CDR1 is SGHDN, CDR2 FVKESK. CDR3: CASSRGQDPTYEQYF. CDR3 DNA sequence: TGTGCCAGCAGCCGAGGACAGGACCCCACCTACGAGCAGTACTTC.

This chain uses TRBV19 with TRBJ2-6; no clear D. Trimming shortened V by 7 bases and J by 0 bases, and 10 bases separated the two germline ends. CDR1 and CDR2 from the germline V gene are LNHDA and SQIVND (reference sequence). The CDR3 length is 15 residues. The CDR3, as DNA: TGTGCCAGTAAACCATGGAGCTCTGGGGCCAACGTCCTGACTTTC. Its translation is CASKPWSSGANVLTF.

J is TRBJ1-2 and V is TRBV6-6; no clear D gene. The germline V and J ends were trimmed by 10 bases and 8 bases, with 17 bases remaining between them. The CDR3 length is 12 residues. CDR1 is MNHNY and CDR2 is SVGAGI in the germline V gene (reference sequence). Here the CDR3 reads CATQDTKGGYTF. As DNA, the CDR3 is TGTGCCACCCAAGACACTAAGGGCGGCTACACCTTC.

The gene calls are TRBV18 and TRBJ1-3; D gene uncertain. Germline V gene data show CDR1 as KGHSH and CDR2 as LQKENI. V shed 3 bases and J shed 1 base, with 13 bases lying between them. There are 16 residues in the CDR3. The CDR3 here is CASSPNADTSGNTIYF. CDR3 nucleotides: TGTGCCAGCTCACCTAACGCCGACACGTCTGGAAACACCATATATTTT. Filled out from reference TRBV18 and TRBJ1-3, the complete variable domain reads NAGVMQNPRHLVRRRGQEARLRCSPMKGHSHVYWYRQLPEEGLKFMVYLQKENIIDESGMPKERFSAEFPKEGPSILRIQQVVRGDSAAYFCASSPNADTSGNTIYFGEGSWLTVV.

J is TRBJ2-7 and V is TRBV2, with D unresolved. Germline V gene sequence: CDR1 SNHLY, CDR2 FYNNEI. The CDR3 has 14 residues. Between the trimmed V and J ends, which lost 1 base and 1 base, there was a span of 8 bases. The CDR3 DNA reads TGTGCCAGCAGTGAAGATCTTGGGTCCTACGAGCAGTACTTC. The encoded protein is CASSEDLGSYEQYF.

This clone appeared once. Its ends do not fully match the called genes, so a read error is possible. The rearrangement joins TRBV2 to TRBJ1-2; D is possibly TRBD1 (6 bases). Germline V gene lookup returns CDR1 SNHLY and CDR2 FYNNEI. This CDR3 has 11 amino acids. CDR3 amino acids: CASSEDRAEGF. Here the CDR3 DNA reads TGTGCCAGCAGTGAAGACAGGGCCGAGGGGTTC. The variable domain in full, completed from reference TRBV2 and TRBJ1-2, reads EPEVTQTPSHQVTQMGQEVILRCVPISNHLYFYWYRQILGQKVEFLVSFYNNEISEKSEIFDDQFSVERPDGSNFTLKIRSTKLEDSAMYFCASSEDRAEGFGSGTRLTVV.